The next 9 T cell receptor beta chains were all read from a single sample in a study of blood T cell repertoires in COVID-19. Using immunoSEQ multiplex PCR, the repertoire was profiled, and TCRdb retains in-frame clones only, with some absent. This repertoire shows around 140,000 clones, roughly 89% found once; its top ten account for approximately 9%. Input material: peripheral blood. The receptors were sampled from a woman aged 45-59 years with active or convalescent COVID-19.

The rearrangement joins TRBV4-2 to TRBJ2-7; TRBD2 agrees at 7 bases. Germline V CDR1 and CDR2: LGHNA, YNFKEQ. After removal of 4 bases from V and 0 bases from J, the junction contained 6 bases not matched to a gene. The CDR3 spans 15 residues. CDR3: CASSPEGGSSYEQYF. As DNA, the CDR3 is TGTGCCAGCAGCCCAGAAGGCGGGAGCTCCTACGAGCAGTACTTC.

Regarding this clone: This specimen includes other DNA sequences encoding the same CDR3. This chain uses TRBV19 with TRBJ1-1; D possibly corresponds to TRBD1 (5 bases). Trimming removed 1 base from V and 1 base from J, with 7 bases in between. Looked up from germline, CDR1 is LNHDA and CDR2 is SQIVND (reference sequence). The CDR3 sequence is 14 residues long. The CDR3 region is CASSIVGANTEAFF. CDR3 nucleotide sequence: TGTGCCAGTAGTATAGTAGGGGCGAACACTGAAGCTTTCTTT.

V is TRBV11-2 and J is TRBJ2-7; possibly TRBD1 for D (5 bases). V lost 1 base and J lost 4, with 8 bases in between. The CDR3 spans 13 residues. Germline loops: CDR1 SGHAT, CDR2 FQNNGV. CDR3 loop: CASSLVGAYEQYF. CDR3 sequence (DNA): TGTGCCAGCAGCTTAGTTGGGGCGTACGAGCAGTACTTC.

The chain carries TRBV6-4 and TRBJ2-2; the D is unclear. The CDR3 is made up of 14 amino acids. Germline V lookup: CDR1 MRHNA, CDR2 SNTAGT. Trimming cost V 5 bases and J 0 bases, with 7 bases left between them. The CDR3 DNA sequence: TGTGCCAGCAGTCCCACTTCGAACACCGGGGAGCTGTTTTTT. Protein: CASSPTSNTGELFF.

This clone was seen a single time. CDR3 region: CASSYGGKAKNIQYF. The CDR3 nucleotides are TGTGCCAGCAGTTATGGGGGGAAAGCCAAAAACATTCAGTACTTC. The rearrangement links TRBV6-2 or TRBV6-3 to TRBJ2-4; D possibly corresponds to TRBD2 (6 bases). Germline CDR1 reads MNHEY; CDR2 reads SVGEGT. V was cut by 3 bases and J by 0 bases, with 9 bases left in between. The CDR3 sequence is 15 residues long.

The chain links TRBV3-1 (or the pseudogene TRBV3-2) to TRBJ2-2; no definite D call. The CDR3 has 14 amino acids. Germline assignment: CDR1 LGHDT and CDR2 YNNKEL (reference sequence). V lost 0 bases to trimming and J lost 1 base, with 3 bases between them. CDR3 protein: CASSQDWNTGELFF. CDR3 DNA sequence: TGTGCCAGCAGCCAAGACTGGAACACCGGGGAGCTGTTTTTT.

The chain uses TRBV6-1 and TRBJ2-5, with D perhaps TRBD1 (6 bases). There are 13 residues in the CDR3. The V and J ends lost 3 bases and 4 bases respectively, with 9 bases between them. Germline-derived CDR1 and CDR2 are MNHNS and SASEGT. CDR3 sequence reads: CASSDTGRETQYF. CDR3 nucleotide sequence: TGTGCCAGCAGTGACACAGGGCGAGAGACCCAGTACTTC.

The chain combines TRBV19 with TRBJ2-4; a weak D match, TRBD2 (6 bases). With 6 bases removed from V and 6 bases from J, the gap between germline ends came to 12 bases. The germline V gene has CDR1 LNHDA and CDR2 SQIVND (reference sequence). This CDR3 contains 13 residues. The CDR3 sequence is CASRAVSGNIQYF. CDR3 nucleotide sequence: TGTGCCAGTAGGGCGGTTAGCGGAAACATTCAGTACTTC.

The rearrangement links TRBV29-1 to TRBJ1-6, with D perhaps TRBD1 (6 bases). This CDR3 comprises 13 residues. Trimming cost V 4 bases and J 9 bases, with 13 bases left between them. Germline V gene lookup returns CDR1 SQVTM and CDR2 ANQGSEA. This CDR3 reads CSVGLGASSPLHF. The CDR3, as DNA: TGCAGCGTTGGACTGGGGGCAAGTTCACCCCTCCACTTT.